This is a list of T cell receptor beta chains from one sample in a study of blood T cell repertoires in COVID-19. Clones were sequenced by immunoSEQ multiplex PCR, and TCRdb holds only the in-frame ones, with some missing. This repertoire shows over 120,000 clones, 88% found once; its top ten account for approximately 1.8%. The sample comprised peripheral blood. Receptors were obtained from a man aged 65-85 years with acute or convalescent COVID-19. CDR3s include the opening cysteine and the closing phenylalanine or tryptophan. D genes are given only for firm matches. Part of the rows lack a size; the others show once, few, many or a class for expanded clones.

J: TRBJ2-7; size: NA; D: NA; V: TRBV5-4; DNA: TGTGCCAGCAGCTCGGCGGGGACCAGCTCCTACGAGCAGTACTTC; CDR3: CASSSAGTSSYEQYF
J: TRBJ2-7; size: NA; D: NA; V: TRBV6-5; DNA: TGTGCCAGCACCGGGGACACTTCTCTCTACGAGCAGTACTTC; CDR3: CASTGDTSLYEQYF
J: TRBJ2-7; size: NA; D: TRBD2; V: TRBV2; DNA: TGTGCCAGCAGGGGTATCCCGGGACTAGCGGGGGGCCTCTCCTACGAGCAGTACTTC; CDR3: CASRGIPGLAGGLSYEQYF
J: TRBJ2-3; size: NA; D: TRBD2; V: TRBV19; DNA: TGTGCCAGCCTACTCCGAGCGGGAGTTTTCGGCACAGATACGCAGTATTTT; CDR3: CASLLRAGVFGTDTQYF
J: TRBJ2-2; size: NA; D: TRBD1; V: TRBV6-5; DNA: TGTGCCAGCAGTTACTCTGGACAGGGGTGGACCGGGGAGCTGTTTTTT; CDR3: CASSYSGQGWTGELFF
J: TRBJ2-1; size: NA; D: TRBD2; V: TRBV27; DNA: TGTGCCAGCGGGGGCGGGAGGAGAAATGAGCAGTTCTTC; CDR3: CASGGGRRNEQFF
J: TRBJ1-2; size: NA; D: NA; V: TRBV15; DNA: TGTGCCACCAGCAGTAAGTCCTTGAGAGGCTACACCTTC; CDR3: CATSSKSLRGYTF
J: TRBJ1-5; size: NA; D: NA; V: TRBV29-1; DNA: TGCAGCGTTGGCCCACCGGGTCAGCCCCAGCATTTT; CDR3: CSVGPPGQPQHF
J: TRBJ2-2; size: NA; D: NA; V: TRBV11-2; DNA: TGTGCCAGCAGCTTTCAGGCCGGGGAGCTGTTTTTT; CDR3: CASSFQAGELFF
J: TRBJ2-5; size: NA; D: NA; V: TRBV7-3; DNA: TGTGCCAGCAATTATGGGACTCAACAAGAGACCCAGTACTTC; CDR3: CASNYGTQQETQYF
J: TRBJ1-3; size: NA; D: TRBD1; V: TRBV7-9; DNA: TGTGCCAGCAGCTACGCCCGACAGGGATCTGGAAACACCATATATTTT; CDR3: CASSYARQGSGNTIYF
J: TRBJ2-7; size: NA; D: NA; V: TRBV19; DNA: TGTGCCAGTAGTATACAGGGCGTGTCCTACGAGCAGTACTTC; CDR3: CASSIQGVSYEQYF
J: TRBJ2-1; size: NA; D: TRBD2; V: TRBV7-9; DNA: TGTGCCAGCAGCTTAGGGTCTAGCGGGGTTGCCCATGAGCAGTTCTTC; CDR3: CASSLGSSGVAHEQFF
J: TRBJ1-4; size: NA; D: TRBD1; V: TRBV28; DNA: TGTGCCAGCAGTTTCCGACAGGGGGGAGTTGGTAATGAAAAACTGTTTTTT; CDR3: CASSFRQGGVGNEKLFF
J: TRBJ1-2; size: NA; D: TRBD1; V: TRBV6-5; DNA: TGTGCCAGCCTAGCAGGGGGCTCTAACTATGGCTACACCTTC; CDR3: CASLAGGSNYGYTF
J: TRBJ1-3; size: once; D: NA; V: TRBV7-9; DNA: TGTGCCAGCAGCTTGCGAGGTGAAGCCTCTGGAAACACCATATATTTT; CDR3: CASSLRGEASGNTIYF
J: TRBJ2-7; size: NA; D: NA; V: TRBV27; DNA: TGTGCCAGCAGTTGGAGGGGGCAGGCGCAGTACTTC; CDR3: CASSWRGQAQYF
J: TRBJ2-7; size: NA; D: NA; V: TRBV6-6; DNA: TGTGCCAGCAGTTTGGCAGGGGAGCAGTACTTC; CDR3: CASSLAGEQYF
J: TRBJ1-2; size: NA; D: NA; V: TRBV19; DNA: TGTGCCAGTGTCTCAACAGGCCCTCCCTATGGCTACACCTTC; CDR3: CASVSTGPPYGYTF
J: TRBJ2-5; size: NA; D: TRBD1; V: TRBV5-1; DNA: TGCGCCAGCAGCTTTCTTGGACAGGGGGCTGGGGAGACCCAGTACTTC; CDR3: CASSFLGQGAGETQYF
J: TRBJ2-4; size: NA; D: NA; V: TRBV21-1; DNA: TGTGCCAGCAGCAAAGCACGACCGACAGGGGGCTGTTCCAAAAACATTCAGTACTTC; CDR3: CASSKARPTGGCSKNIQYF
J: TRBJ2-3; size: NA; D: TRBD2; V: TRBV29-1; DNA: TGCAGCGTTCAGGTAGCGGGGGGCCTATCCACGCAGTATTTT; CDR3: CSVQVAGGLSTQYF
J: TRBJ1-1; size: few; D: NA; V: TRBV25-1; DNA: TGTGCCAGCAGTGCGACAGGTTCGTTAAGAGCTTTCTTT; CDR3: CASSATGSLRAFF
J: TRBJ2-7; size: NA; D: TRBD1; V: TRBV11-2; DNA: TGTGCCAGCAGCTTACGGTTGTTGGGACAGGGGGGCGAGCAGTACTTC; CDR3: CASSLRLLGQGGEQYF
J: TRBJ2-3; size: NA; D: NA; V: TRBV7-3; DNA: TGTGCCAGCAGCGCCACCCTATTAACAGGAAGCTACACAGATACGCAGTATTTT; CDR3: CASSATLLTGSYTDTQYF
J: TRBJ2-6; size: NA; D: NA; V: TRBV2; DNA: TGTGCCAGCGGCAGGGAACCGGCGCCTGGGGCCAACGTCCTGACTTTC; CDR3: CASGREPAPGANVLTF
J: TRBJ1-5; size: NA; D: NA; V: TRBV7-8; DNA: TGTGCCAGCAGCCCCAATTATCAGCCCCAGCATTTT; CDR3: CASSPNYQPQHF
J: TRBJ1-1; size: NA; D: NA; V: TRBV9; DNA: TGTGCCAGCAGCGTAGCGCGGGGGGACACTGAAGCTTTCTTT; CDR3: CASSVARGDTEAFF
J: TRBJ1-4; size: NA; D: NA; V: TRBV13; DNA: TGTGCCAGCAGCTTGAGCAGGGAGGCAAAACTGTTTTTT; CDR3: CASSLSREAKLFF
J: TRBJ2-1; size: NA; D: TRBD2; V: TRBV9; DNA: TGTGCCAGCAGCGTAGCGGGGGGGGTCTACAATGAGCAGTTCTTC; CDR3: CASSVAGGVYNEQFF
J: TRBJ2-2; size: NA; D: TRBD2; V: TRBV5-1; DNA: TGCGCCAGCAGCGAGGATAGCGGGGTCACCGGGGAGCTGTTTTTT; CDR3: CASSEDSGVTGELFF
J: TRBJ1-1; size: NA; D: NA; V: TRBV13; DNA: TGTGCCAGCAGGGTGCACGGGGATCTTTTTAGTGAAGCTTTCTTT; CDR3: CASRVHGDLFSEAFF
J: TRBJ2-3; size: NA; D: TRBD1; V: TRBV11-3; DNA: TGTGCCAGCAGCAACAGGGGGACAGATACGCAGTATTTT; CDR3: CASSNRGTDTQYF
J: TRBJ2-5; size: NA; D: NA; V: TRBV7-8; DNA: TGTGCCAGCAGCCCGGCGGGGACAGAAGAGACCCAGTACTTC; CDR3: CASSPAGTEETQYF
J: TRBJ2-5; size: once; D: TRBD2; V: TRBV14; DNA: TGTGCCAGCAGCCAAGATGCCCCAACCTTACAGCGGGAGGGCCGAGAGACCCAGTACTTC; CDR3: CASSQDAPTLQREGRETQYF
J: TRBJ1-6; size: NA; D: TRBD1; V: TRBV5-1; DNA: TGCGCCAGCAGCTTGCAGGGACAGGGTCGCAATTCACCCCTCCACTTT; CDR3: CASSLQGQGRNSPLHF
J: TRBJ2-2; size: NA; D: NA; V: TRBV18; DNA: TGTGCCAGCTCACCACGGACATCGAACACCGGGGAGCTGTTTTTT; CDR3: CASSPRTSNTGELFF
J: TRBJ2-4; size: NA; D: TRBD2; V: TRBV25-1; DNA: TGTGCCAGCAGTGACTCCGGGAGGGTAAAAAACATTCAGTACTTC; CDR3: CASSDSGRVKNIQYF
J: TRBJ2-5; size: once; D: NA; V: TRBV7-9; DNA: TGTGCCAGCAGCTTAGCCGGGGAGACCCAGTACTTC; CDR3: CASSLAGETQYF
J: TRBJ1-3; size: NA; D: TRBD1; V: TRBV6-1; DNA: TGTGCCAGCAGTGAAGCGCTTCAGGGGGCATTTGGAAACACCATATATTTT; CDR3: CASSEALQGAFGNTIYF
J: TRBJ2-7; size: NA; D: TRBD2; V: TRBV29-1; DNA: TGCAGCGTTGAACTAGCGGGAGACATCGGCGAGCAGTACTTC; CDR3: CSVELAGDIGEQYF
J: TRBJ1-6; size: NA; D: NA; V: TRBV6-5; DNA: TGTGCCAGCAGTAGACAGTGGAATTCACCCCTCCACTTT; CDR3: CASSRQWNSPLHF
J: TRBJ1-4; size: NA; D: TRBD1; V: TRBV18; DNA: TGTGCCAGCTCACCACCGGGACAGGGTAATGAAAAACTGTTTTTT; CDR3: CASSPPGQGNEKLFF
J: TRBJ2-7; size: NA; D: NA; V: TRBV28; DNA: TGTGCCAGCAGACTATATGGCTCCTACGAGCAGTACTTC; CDR3: CASRLYGSYEQYF
J: TRBJ2-2; size: NA; D: NA; V: TRBV5-1; DNA: TGCGCCAGCAGCTTGCCTAGCGTCACCGGGGAGCTGTTTTTT; CDR3: CASSLPSVTGELFF
J: TRBJ2-3; size: NA; D: NA; V: TRBV6-5; DNA: TGTGCCAGCAGTCGAGGCAGGGGGGACACAGATACGCAGTATTTT; CDR3: CASSRGRGDTDTQYF
J: TRBJ1-1; size: once; D: NA; V: TRBV7-9; DNA: TGTGCCAGCAGCCAAGGGGGGGCGAACACTGAAGCTTTCTTT; CDR3: CASSQGGANTEAFF
J: TRBJ1-4; size: once; D: NA; V: TRBV7-6; DNA: TGTGCCAGCAGCTTAGGAGCAGGGTCGAATGAAAAACTGTTTTTT; CDR3: CASSLGAGSNEKLFF
J: TRBJ1-2; size: few; D: NA; V: TRBV28; DNA: TGTGCCAGCAGTTTTATCGGTGGCTATGGCTACACCTTC; CDR3: CASSFIGGYGYTF
J: TRBJ1-1; size: once; D: TRBD1; V: TRBV11-2; DNA: TGTGCCAGCAGTCTCACCCAGGGGGCTGAAGCTTTCTTT; CDR3: CASSLTQGAEAFF
J: TRBJ1-5; size: NA; D: TRBD1; V: TRBV3-1/TRBV3-2; DNA: TGTGCCAGCAGCCAAGGGCAGGGGGCCAGTCAGCCCCAGCATTTT; CDR3: CASSQGQGASQPQHF
J: TRBJ2-2; size: NA; D: TRBD2; V: TRBV9; DNA: TGTGCCAGCAGCCACCCGGGGGGCGGGGAGCTGTTTTTT; CDR3: CASSHPGGGELFF
J: TRBJ2-5; size: NA; D: NA; V: TRBV3-1/TRBV3-2; DNA: TGTGCCAGCAGCCAAGCCTTGCGGGGCCCAAGTAGGGAGACCCAGTACTTC; CDR3: CASSQALRGPSRETQYF
J: TRBJ1-3; size: NA; D: TRBD1; V: TRBV6-5; DNA: TGTGCCAGCAGCCAACAGGGGAACTCTGGAAACACCATATATTTT; CDR3: CASSQQGNSGNTIYF
J: TRBJ1-2; size: few; D: NA; V: TRBV19; DNA: TGTGCCAGTAGTCCCCAGGGGACATATGGCTACACCTTC; CDR3: CASSPQGTYGYTF
J: TRBJ1-5; size: NA; D: TRBD1; V: TRBV24-1; DNA: TGTGCCACCAGTAAGACAGGGACGGACAATCAGCCCCAGCATTTT; CDR3: CATSKTGTDNQPQHF
J: TRBJ1-1; size: NA; D: NA; V: TRBV29-1; DNA: TGCAGCGTTTCGTTCCTAGGGAACACTGAAGCTTTCTTT; CDR3: CSVSFLGNTEAFF
J: TRBJ1-4; size: NA; D: NA; V: TRBV29-1; DNA: TGCAGCGTTGTTCAGGGCAACGGAAAACTGTTTTTT; CDR3: CSVVQGNGKLFF
J: TRBJ1-4; size: NA; D: TRBD1; V: TRBV5-1; DNA: TGCGCCAGCAGCTTGGGGGGACAGAGGAATGAAAAACTGTTTTTT; CDR3: CASSLGGQRNEKLFF
J: TRBJ2-2; size: NA; D: NA; V: TRBV18; DNA: TGTGCCAGCTCACCACCCGGGACACGGAGGGAGCTGTTTTTT; CDR3: CASSPPGTRRELFF